One TCR beta chain is described in this entry. This entry is derived from a study of blood T cell repertoires in COVID-19. In the study overall: There were acute and convalescent COVID-19 samples, and they came from the United States, Italy and Spain. Sample material is recorded as cDNA or gDNA derived from T cells, B-cell-depleted T cells, or PBMCs.

The CDR3 loop spans 14 amino acids. V lost 4 bases and J lost 5, with 15 bases in between. Germline V gives CDR1 SGHKS, CDR2 YYEKEE (reference sequence). Enrolled through a virtual design, the participants were between roughly 18 and 100 years of age and came from approximately 25 US areas. Per the original data handling: It was from reference gene primer amplification that nucleated cell counts were estimated. Profiled with immunoSEQ multiplex PCR; TCRdb holds only in-frame clones, not every one. D and trimming come from the DNA, and the V and J calls and clone size come from that table. The sample has about 300,000 clones; about 85% are singletons.

The sequenced sample was PBMCs or T cells enriched from blood (not recorded which). The chain recombines TRBV5-5 with TRBJ1-1, with D unresolved. This TCR came from a woman aged 45-60 years who had recovered from COVID-19. The CDR3 here is CASSPSEVGTEAFF. As DNA, the CDR3 is TGTGCCAGCAGCCCTTCGGAGGTCGGAACTGAAGCTTTCTTT.